The 6 T cell receptor beta chains listed next were all sequenced from one sample in a study of blood T cell repertoires in COVID-19. Some clones are missing from TCRdb's copy, which holds only in-frame ones; the method was immunoSEQ multiplex PCR. The sample has around 140,000 clones, 81% seen once. The sample consisted of peripheral blood. The receptor source for this set is a human donor in a cohort sampled during active COVID-19.

The chain couples TRBV2 to TRBJ2-6, with TRBD1 matching 7 bases. The CDR3 has 15 amino acids. Germline assignment: CDR1 SNHLY and CDR2 FYNNEI. V was pared by 8 bases and J by 1 base, with 5 bases of the junction left unmatched. This CDR3 is CASGPTGSGANVLTF. Here the CDR3 DNA reads TGTGCCAGCGGCCCGACAGGGTCTGGGGCCAACGTCCTGACTTTC.

J is TRBJ2-1 and V is TRBV4-3, with 8 nucleotides matching TRBD2. The length of the CDR3 is 17 residues. V lost 0 bases to trimming and J lost 2 bases; unmatched junction nucleotides: 6. From germline, CDR1 is LGHNA and CDR2 YSLEER. The CDR3 coding sequence is TGCGCCAGCAGCCAAGACCCGGGACTAGGAGCCTACAATGAGCAGTTCTTC. Protein: CASSQDPGLGAYNEQFF.

This rearrangement joins TRBV28 to TRBJ2-3; 11 bases agree with TRBD2. The trim removed 1 base at V and 1 base at J, leaving 13 bases unmatched. The CDR3 spans 20 residues. The germline gives CDR1 MDHEN, CDR2 SYDVKM. CDR3 loop: CASSLYEGGSGRAGTDTQYF. CDR3 sequence (DNA): TGTGCCAGCAGTTTATATGAGGGGGGTAGCGGGAGGGCCGGCACAGATACGCAGTATTTT.

This clone was picked up one time. This chain connects TRBV7-7 to TRBJ2-7; tentatively, D is TRBD1 (5 bases). This CDR3 has 14 amino acids. CDR1 and CDR2 from the germline V gene are SSHAT and FNYEAQ (reference sequence). The V gene lost 1 base and the J gene lost 6 bases, with 13 bases spanning the gap. The CDR3 DNA sequence: TGTGCCAGCAGCTTAGACACAGGCTCGGTCGAGCAGTACTTC. This translates into CASSLDTGSVEQYF.

CDR3 in DNA: TGTGCCAGCACACCCTTGACAGGGGTTGTCGGGGAGCTGTTTTTT. Amino acids: CASTPLTGVVGELFF. The chain employs TRBV6-5 and TRBJ2-2; 8 bases map to TRBD1. V lost 7 bases and J lost 7; bases outside the gene matches: 11. Germline-derived CDR1 and CDR2 are MNHEY and SVGAGI. This CDR3 has 15 amino acids.

This clone was recorded a few times. The chain couples TRBV6-2 or TRBV6-3 to TRBJ2-7; the D gene is possibly TRBD2 (5 bases). Germline CDR1 MNHEY, CDR2 SVGEGT. The CDR3 has 13 amino acids. V lost 2 bases and J 3 bases, leaving 8 bases between the germline ends. This CDR3 reads CASSYGAGYEQYF. The CDR3 DNA is TGTGCCAGCAGTTACGGTGCGGGCTACGAGCAGTACTTC.